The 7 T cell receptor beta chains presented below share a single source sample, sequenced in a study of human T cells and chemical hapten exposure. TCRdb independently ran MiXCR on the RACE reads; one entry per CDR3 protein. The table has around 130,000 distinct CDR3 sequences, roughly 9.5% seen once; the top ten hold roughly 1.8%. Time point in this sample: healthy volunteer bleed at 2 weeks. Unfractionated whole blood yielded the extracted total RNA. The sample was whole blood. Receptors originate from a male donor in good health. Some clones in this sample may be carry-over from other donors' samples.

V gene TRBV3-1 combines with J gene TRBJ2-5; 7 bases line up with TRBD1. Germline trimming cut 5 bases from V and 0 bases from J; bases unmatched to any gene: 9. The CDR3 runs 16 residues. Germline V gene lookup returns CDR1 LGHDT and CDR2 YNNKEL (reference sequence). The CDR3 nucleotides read TGTGCCAGCAGCTACGTCCCGGGACAGAACCAAGAGACCCAGTACTTC. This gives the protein CASSYVPGQNQETQYF.

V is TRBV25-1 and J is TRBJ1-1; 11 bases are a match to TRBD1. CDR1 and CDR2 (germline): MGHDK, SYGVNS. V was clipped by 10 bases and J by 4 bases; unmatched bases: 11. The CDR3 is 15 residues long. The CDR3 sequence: CATTEAGTGGTEAFF. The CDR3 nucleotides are TGTGCCACCACTGAAGCCGGGACAGGGGGCACTGAAGCTTTCTTT.

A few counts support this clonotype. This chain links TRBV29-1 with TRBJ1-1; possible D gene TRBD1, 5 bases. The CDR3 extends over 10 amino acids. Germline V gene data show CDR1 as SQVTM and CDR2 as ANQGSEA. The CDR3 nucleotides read TGCGGGGCGGCGAACACTGAAGCTTTCTTT. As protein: CGAANTEAFF.

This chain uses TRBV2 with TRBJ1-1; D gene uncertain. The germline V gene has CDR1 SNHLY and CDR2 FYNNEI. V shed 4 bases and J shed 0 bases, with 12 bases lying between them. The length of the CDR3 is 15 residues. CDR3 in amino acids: CASSGEYEVNTEAFF. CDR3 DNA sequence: TGTGCCAGCAGTGGGGAATATGAAGTGAACACTGAAGCTTTCTTT.

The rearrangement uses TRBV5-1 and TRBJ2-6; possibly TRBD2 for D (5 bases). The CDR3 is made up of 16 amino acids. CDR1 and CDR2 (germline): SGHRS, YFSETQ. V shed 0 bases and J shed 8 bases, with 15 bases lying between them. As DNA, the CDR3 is TGCGCCAGCAGCTTGGCCGCAGTGGCCGGGACCAACGTCCTGACTTTC. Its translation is CASSLAAVAGTNVLTF.

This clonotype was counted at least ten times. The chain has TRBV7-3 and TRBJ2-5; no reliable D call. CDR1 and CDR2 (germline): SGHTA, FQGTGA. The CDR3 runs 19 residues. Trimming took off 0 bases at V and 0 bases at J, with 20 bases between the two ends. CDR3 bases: TGTGCCAGCAGCTTAACGAGGAGCTTTACAACCCATTACCAAGAGACCCAGTACTTC. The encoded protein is CASSLTRSFTTHYQETQYF.

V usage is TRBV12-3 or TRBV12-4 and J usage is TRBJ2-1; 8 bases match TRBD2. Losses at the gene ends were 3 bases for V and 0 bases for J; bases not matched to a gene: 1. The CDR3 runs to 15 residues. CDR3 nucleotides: TGTGCCAGCAGTTTTCGGGGGGGCTCCTACAATGAGCAGTTCTTC. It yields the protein CASSFRGGSYNEQFF.